One and the same sample provided the 27 T cell receptor beta chains below, sequenced in a study of shared clonotypes between healthy human individuals. The table came from immunoSEQ multiplex PCR; TCRdb's copy has only in-frame clones and leaves some out. Of 2 million to 2.5 million clones in the sample, approximately 96% were seen once. The sequencing input was naive CD4+ T cells sorted from blood. Subset defined: CD45RA+ positively selected. The receptors here all came from a man between 18 and 29 years old in good health.

This chain uses TRBV6-7 with TRBJ1-6, with 9 bases matching TRBD1. TRBV6-7 is identified as an open reading frame with a role that is uncertain. Trimming removed 4 bases from V and 0 bases from J; junction bases left unmatched: 4. This CDR3 is built from 17 residues. CDR3 nucleotides: TGTGCCAGCAGTTCCTGGACAGGGGCCTCCTATAATTCACCCCTCCACTTT. This encodes CASSSWTGASYNSPLHF.

The chain uses TRBV6-5 and TRBJ1-3; 7 nucleotides align to TRBD1. The CDR3 spans 16 residues. The V gene end was trimmed by 3 bases and the J gene end by 2 bases; junction bases not matched to a gene: 7. Germline CDR1 MNHEY, CDR2 SVGAGI. The chain's CDR3 is CASSYSRQGTGNTIYF. The CDR3 coding sequence is TGTGCCAGCAGTTATTCAAGACAGGGAACTGGAAACACCATATATTTT.

A remark on this clone: The same CDR3 is also encoded by other DNA sequences in this sample. V gene TRBV4-1 combines with J gene TRBJ2-3; tentatively, D is TRBD1 or TRBD2 (6 bases each). The germline CDR1 and CDR2 sequences are MGHRA and YSYEKL. Trimming pared 0 bases from V and 4 bases from J, leaving 8 bases between. This CDR3 has 14 amino acids. CDR3 DNA sequence: TGCGCCAGCAGCCAAGATGGGGGGCCAGATACGCAGTATTTT. This translates into CASSQDGGPDTQYF.

The chain uses TRBV5-1 and TRBJ1-1, with D possibly matching TRBD1 (6 bases). In germline, CDR1 is SGHRS, CDR2 YFSETQ. The ends were cut back, 7 bases at V and 2 bases at J, with 15 bases in the middle. CDR3 length: 14 amino acids. The DNA for the CDR3 is TGCGCCAGCTCTCGCCGGGGGGCTAACACTGAAGCTTTCTTT. It yields the protein CASSRRGANTEAFF.

This chain joins TRBV6-5 and TRBJ1-2; 8 nucleotides match TRBD1. CDR3 length: 15 residues. V was pared by 4 bases and J by 4 bases, with 8 bases of the junction left unmatched. Germline V gene lookup returns CDR1 MNHEY and CDR2 SVGAGI. This CDR3 reads CASSSPTGVSYGYTF. CDR3 DNA sequence: TGTGCCAGCAGTTCGCCGACAGGGGTCTCCTATGGCTACACCTTC.

The table lists this clone with a count of one. The rearrangement links TRBV9 to TRBJ1-2, with D unclear. Germline CDR1 is SGDLS and CDR2 is YYNGEE. V lost 4 bases to trimming and J lost 2 bases, with 15 bases between them. The CDR3 is 15 residues long. CDR3 coding DNA: TGTGCCAGCAGCTCGCCAGGCTCCTGGAACTATGGCTACACCTTC. Residues: CASSSPGSWNYGYTF.

V gene TRBV9 combines with J gene TRBJ1-2, with D tentatively TRBD1 (5 bases). Per the germline V gene, CDR1 is SGDLS and CDR2 is YYNGEE. CDR3 length equals 15 residues. V was cut by 1 base and J by 9 bases, with 19 bases left in between. As DNA, the CDR3 is TGTGCCAGCAGCGTATCACCTACACAGGACCCCAGCTACACCTTC. Translating gives CASSVSPTQDPSYTF.

This chain joins TRBV19 and TRBJ1-5, with a tentative D call TRBD1 (5 bases). V was trimmed by 3 bases and J by 1 base, leaving 19 bases between them. This CDR3 is 18 amino acids long. Germline CDR1 and CDR2: LNHDA and SQIVND (reference sequence). The CDR3 is CASSIGIVAGPSNQPQHF. The CDR3 DNA reads as TGTGCCAGTAGTATTGGGATTGTAGCGGGGCCGAGCAATCAGCCCCAGCATTTT.

The chain links TRBV6-1 to TRBJ1-3, with 7 positions matching TRBD1. The CDR3 totals 15 residues. In germline, CDR1 is MNHNS, CDR2 SASEGT. J was trimmed by 5 bases and V by 2 bases; bases with no gene match: 6. CDR3 DNA: TGTGCCAGCAGTGAAATGACAGGGAACAGAAACACCATATATTTT. Protein sequence: CASSEMTGNRNTIYF.

J is TRBJ2-7 and V is TRBV7-3; maybe TRBD2 (5 bases). Trimming took off 4 bases at V and 7 bases at J, with 11 bases between the two ends. The CDR3 loop spans 12 amino acids. From germline, CDR1 is SGHTA and CDR2 FQGTGA. The CDR3: CASSSSSGEQYF. CDR3 bases: TGTGCCAGCAGCTCCTCGTCGGGGGAGCAGTACTTC.

V gene TRBV7-9 combines with J gene TRBJ2-5, with TRBD2 identical over 7 bases. The junction had 9 bases not matched to a gene; V was cut back by 6 bases and J by 5 bases. The CDR3 runs to 14 residues. Germline CDR1 SEHNR, CDR2 FQNEAQ (reference sequence). CDR3: CASRPGLGGETQYF. In DNA, the CDR3 is TGTGCCAGCAGACCTGGACTGGGAGGGGAGACCCAGTACTTC.

The rearrangement joins TRBV18 to TRBJ2-7; tentative D call: TRBD2 (6 bases). Trimming shortened V by 3 bases and J by 0 bases, and 24 bases separated the two germline ends. The CDR3 spans 19 residues. Germline CDR1 is KGHSH and CDR2 is LQKENI. CDR3 residues: CASSPQLPGTPWASYEQYF. CDR3 sequence (DNA): TGTGCCAGCTCACCTCAATTACCGGGGACTCCGTGGGCCTCCTACGAGCAGTACTTC.

CDR3 DNA sequence: TGTGCCACCACAGGGGGGAGTACGACTGAAGCTTTCTTT. This translates into CATTGGSTTEAFF. J is TRBJ1-1 and V is TRBV28, with 8 nucleotides matching TRBD1. V shed 10 bases, J shed 5 bases, and the junction held 9 bases outside the gene matches. Germline CDR1 and CDR2: MDHEN and SYDVKM. The CDR3 sequence is 13 residues long.

A word on this clone: At the DNA level, this CDR3 is encoded by other sequences in the same sample as well. The rearrangement joins TRBV18 to TRBJ2-2; 7 positions match TRBD1. Germline V gene lookup returns CDR1 KGHSH and CDR2 LQKENI. The CDR3 consists of 13 residues. The ends lost 3 bases at V and 5 bases at J; junction bases unmatched: 0. The CDR3 region is CASSPTGTGELFF. The DNA for the CDR3 is TGTGCCAGCTCACCGACAGGGACCGGGGAGCTGTTTTTT.

This rearrangement joins TRBV5-1 to TRBJ2-7; no clear D. Germline V gene data show CDR1 as SGHRS and CDR2 as YFSETQ. V gave up 3 bases and J gave up 5 bases, with 15 bases separating them. The CDR3 runs to 14 residues. The CDR3 spells CASSSPGYSDEQYF. In DNA, the CDR3 is TGCGCCAGCAGCTCACCTGGGTATTCGGACGAGCAGTACTTC.

The genes are TRBV27 and TRBJ1-6; D is possibly TRBD1 (5 bases). The CDR3 is 14 residues long. Trimming pared 8 bases from V and 5 bases from J, leaving 13 bases between. Germline V gives CDR1 MNHEY, CDR2 SMNVEV (reference sequence). The CDR3 nucleotides are TGTGCCAGCCGACTGGGACGGGATAATTCACCCCTCCACTTT. It specifies CASRLGRDNSPLHF.

The rearrangement uses TRBV9 and TRBJ2-7; 10 bases line up with TRBD2. CDR1 and CDR2 (germline): SGDLS, YYNGEE. The CDR3 runs 17 residues. With 0 bases clipped from V and 0 bases from J, the junction kept 6 bases outside the gene matches. Here the CDR3 reads CASSVGLAGAVSYEQYF. CDR3 nucleotides: TGTGCCAGCAGCGTAGGCCTAGCGGGGGCCGTCTCCTACGAGCAGTACTTC.

The rearrangement links TRBV10-3 to TRBJ2-1; 9 bases match TRBD2. The germline CDR1 and CDR2 sequences are ENHRY and SYGVKD. The CDR3 is 15 residues long. The V and J ends lost 8 bases and 7 bases, in that order; junction bases with no gene match: 12. Here the CDR3 DNA reads TGTGCCATCTTCAAGCGGGAGGCCCCGGTGAATGAGCAGTTCTTC. Translated, it gives CAIFKREAPVNEQFF.

The count of this clone is one. The V and J genes are TRBV6-6 and TRBJ1-5; the D gene is possibly TRBD1 (6 bases). Germline CDR1 reads MNHNY; CDR2 reads SVGAGI (reference sequence). The CDR3 contains 16 residues. The V gene lost 5 bases and the J gene lost 4 bases, with 18 bases spanning the gap. The CDR3 loop reads CASSKYDRLSNQPQHF. The CDR3 coding sequence is TGTGCCAGCAGTAAATACGACAGGCTCTCGAATCAGCCCCAGCATTTT.

V and J are TRBV5-6 and TRBJ1-5, with D possibly being TRBD1 (5 bases). The CDR3 sequence is 15 residues long. CDR1 and CDR2 from the germline V gene are SGHDT and YYEEEE. V gave up 0 bases and J gave up 6 bases, with 13 bases separating them. In DNA, the CDR3 is TGTGCCAGCAGCTTGGGAAGGGGTTTGATTCAGCCCCAGCATTTT. Translated: CASSLGRGLIQPQHF.

The chain combines TRBV29-1 with TRBJ1-5, with TRBD1 as a possible D gene (5 bases). The V gene's germline CDR1 is SQVTM and CDR2 ANQGSEA. The V and J ends lost 1 base and 2 bases respectively, with 27 bases between them. This CDR3 comprises 20 residues. The CDR3 DNA is TGCAGCGTTGAAGGCAGGGCTTCTACACTGCCTTTAATGGGCAATCAGCCCCAGCATTTT. The encoded protein is CSVEGRASTLPLMGNQPQHF.

The V and J genes are TRBV28 and TRBJ1-1; D is undetermined. Per germline, CDR1 MDHEN and CDR2 SYDVKM. V was shortened by 5 bases and J by 3 bases, with 16 bases between the two germline ends. The CDR3 extends over 15 amino acids. The CDR3: CASSNPWAEDTEAFF. The DNA of the CDR3 is TGTGCCAGCAGTAACCCCTGGGCGGAGGACACTGAAGCTTTCTTT.

The chain links TRBV30 to TRBJ1-2; D gene uncertain. The germline gives CDR1 GTSNPN, CDR2 SVGIG (reference sequence). The CDR3 extends over 12 amino acids. Trimming stripped 4 bases from V and 3 bases from J, with 9 bases between. The CDR3 DNA is TGTGCCTGGACGAGAAGAGACTATGGCTACACCTTC. Encoded protein: CAWTRRDYGYTF.

The chain combines TRBV4-3 with TRBJ2-7, with TRBD2 matching over 12 bases. V shed 4 bases, J shed 7 bases, and the junction held 11 bases outside the gene matches. Germline V gene lookup returns CDR1 LGHNA and CDR2 YSLEER. The CDR3 runs 16 residues. Here the CDR3 DNA reads TGCGCCAGCAGCCCCCAGAGGACTAGCGGGATTGGAGAGCAGTACTTC. This sequence encodes CASSPQRTSGIGEQYF.

The chain employs TRBV7-2 and TRBJ1-2; 7 bases match TRBD1. Germline CDR1 SGHTA, CDR2 FQGNSA. This CDR3 spans 13 amino acids. V was pared by 2 bases and J by 7 bases, with 4 bases of the junction left unmatched. The CDR3 bases are TGTGCCAGCAGCTTATTTAGGGGGCGTGGCTACACCTTC. Translation gives CASSLFRGRGYTF.

The gene calls are TRBV6-5 and TRBJ1-3; D gene unclear. Germline V CDR1 and CDR2: MNHEY, SVGAGI. The CDR3 length is 15 residues. V shed 7 bases and J shed 8 bases, with 21 bases lying between them. This CDR3 reads CASNPSYGIWDTIYF. As DNA, the CDR3 is TGTGCCAGCAATCCGAGTTACGGTATATGGGACACCATATATTTT.

The rearrangement links TRBV9 to TRBJ2-6; D is uncertain. The length of the CDR3 is 15 residues. The ends were cut back, 2 bases at V and 1 base at J, with 7 bases in the middle. The V gene's germline CDR1 is SGDLS and CDR2 YYNGEE. CDR3 residues: CASSVFSSGANVLTF. The CDR3 DNA follows: TGTGCCAGCAGCGTCTTCTCTTCTGGGGCCAACGTCCTGACTTTC.